Sequencing of this T cell receptor (beta chain) was carried out in a study of OX40 agonist ivuxolimab in advanced cancers. Across the whole study: Ivuxolimab, an antibody that agonizes OX40 (CD134), was administered to the patients. Each patient was given ivuxolimab into a vein every 2 weeks, at 0.01 to 10 mg/kg.

Whole-study findings and limits: On average, CD8+ T cells had more expanded clones than CD4+. Normalized T-cell clonal expansion was also low in a subset of nonresponders.

As to this clone: Its antigen remains unidentified.

Germline CDR1 is MDHEN and CDR2 is SYDVKM. The germline V and J ends were trimmed by 4 bases and 7 bases, with 13 bases remaining between them. There are 13 residues in the CDR3. The data were produced by immunoSEQ multiplex PCR, yet TCRdb's version contains in-frame clones alone and is incomplete. Among tens of thousands of clones listed, roughly nine tenths were seen once. The rearrangement joins TRBV28 to TRBJ1-1; D unclear. Material: CD4+ or CD8+ T cells sorted from blood, obtained in a trial of the OX40 agonist ivuxolimab. This TCR was sampled from an adult with an advanced solid tumor such as melanoma, head and neck, liver or kidney cancer. CDR3 amino acids: CASSSGRADEAFF. The CDR3 nucleotides are TGTGCCAGCAGTTCCGGCCGGGCAGATGAAGCTTTCTTT.